Sequencing of this T cell receptor (beta chain) was carried out in a study of blood T cells in healthy people across ages. General study points: Diversity was higher, and naive CD4+ cells more numerous, in long-lived donors than in aged donors. Researchers judged that diversity estimates from one million T cells fell short of true values.

Combining a sample-barcoded 5' primer with a J-beta primer mix, a second PCR ran for roughly 7 to 12 cycles. Tags on each cDNA molecule came from a template-switch adaptor with 12 random nucleotides. TCRdb independently ran MiXCR on the 5' RACE reads; one entry per CDR3 protein. The sample yields about 1,400,000 distinct CDR3 sequences, roughly 59% seen once. As concerns this clonotype: Its antigen is not known.

It was 9.5 to 10 milliliters of peripheral blood that were drawn from each donor. The source is a man between 18 and 35 years old in good health. Sequences were obtained from blood.

CDR3 DNA: TGCAGTGCTAGGTCTCAAAGGGACAGGGAGGACGAGCAGTACTTC. As protein: CSARSQRDREDEQYF. The chain uses TRBV20-1 and TRBJ2-5; 9 bases are shared with TRBD1. The end of the DNA aligns better with TRBJ2-7, so the J call may be wrong. CDR1 DFQATT and CDR2 SNEGSKA come from the germline V gene (reference sequence). This CDR3 contains 15 residues.